This T cell receptor (beta chain) was identified during a study of regulatory T cells in long-lasting Graves disease. Time point in this sample: persistent/refractory GD, antithyroid drugs over 5 years with positive TRAb. After RNA was extracted from PBMCs, the TCR library was made from it. With EDTA tubes as the receptacles, 7 to 9 milliliters of peripheral blood were drawn. The authors built TCR beta libraries using iRepertoire HTBI primers and Arm-PCR of CDR3 regions. Each CDR3 protein gets one entry after TCRdb re-called the multiplex PCR reads with MiXCR. The sample holds 350,000 to 500,000 distinct CDR3 sequences, roughly a fifth seen once. Only a few counts were recorded for this clonotype. In germline, CDR1 is SGHDT, CDR2 YYEEEE. The CDR3 contains 17 residues. With 3 bases clipped from V and 2 bases from J, the junction kept 11 bases outside the gene matches.

The sequence was obtained from a female donor with Graves disease. The chain joins TRBV5-6 to TRBJ1-3, with TRBD1 matching over 7 bases. The source material was peripheral blood mononuclear cells (PBMCs), sampled when the disease was refractory, from a patient treated with antithyroid drugs. CDR3 residues: CASSSYRQGKTGNTIYF. CDR3 DNA: TGTGCCAGCAGCTCCTACCGACAGGGCAAAACTGGAAACACCATATATTTT.